This entry concerns a single T cell receptor beta chain. Profiled with immunoSEQ multiplex PCR; TCRdb holds only in-frame clones, not every one. This sample has over 200,000 clones, with approximately 88% found just once. This specimen comes from a study of blood T cell repertoires in COVID-19. Germline V gene lookup returns CDR1 MDHEN and CDR2 SYDVKM. The CDR3 has 15 residues. Trimming left V 3 bases short and J 5 bases short, with 11 bases between. The sample consisted of PBMCs or T cells enriched from blood (not recorded which). The chain joins TRBV28 to TRBJ1-6; D is undetermined. The sequence was collected from a woman between 25 and 40 years old who had been exposed to COVID-19. The CDR3 region is CASSFLRVNNSPLHF. The DNA of the CDR3 is TGTGCCAGCAGTTTTCTGAGGGTCAATAATTCACCCCTCCACTTT. Full variable domain (rest looked up from reference TRBV28 and TRBJ1-6): DVKVTQSSRYLVKRTGEKVFLECVQDMDHENMFWYRQDPGLGLRLIYFSYDVKMKEKGDIPEGYSVSREKKERFSLILESASTNQTSMYLCASSFLRVNNSPLHFGNGTRLTVT.